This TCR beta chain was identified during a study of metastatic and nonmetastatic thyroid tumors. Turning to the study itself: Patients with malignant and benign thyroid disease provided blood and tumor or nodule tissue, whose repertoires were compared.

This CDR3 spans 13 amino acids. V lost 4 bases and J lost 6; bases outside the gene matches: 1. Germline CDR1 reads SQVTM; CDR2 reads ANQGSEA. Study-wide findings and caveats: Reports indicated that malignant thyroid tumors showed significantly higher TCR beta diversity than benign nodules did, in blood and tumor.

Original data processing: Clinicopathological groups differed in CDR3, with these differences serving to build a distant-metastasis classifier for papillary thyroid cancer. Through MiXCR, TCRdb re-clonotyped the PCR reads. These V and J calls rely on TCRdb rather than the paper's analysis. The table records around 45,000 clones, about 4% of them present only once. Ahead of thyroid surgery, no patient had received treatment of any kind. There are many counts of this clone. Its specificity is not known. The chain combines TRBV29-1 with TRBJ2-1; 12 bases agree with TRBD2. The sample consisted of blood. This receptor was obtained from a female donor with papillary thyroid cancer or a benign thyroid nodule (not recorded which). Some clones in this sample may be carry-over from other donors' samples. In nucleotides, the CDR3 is TGCAGCGTTGCGACTAGCGGGAGCAATGAGCAGTTCTTC. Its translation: CSVATSGSNEQFF.